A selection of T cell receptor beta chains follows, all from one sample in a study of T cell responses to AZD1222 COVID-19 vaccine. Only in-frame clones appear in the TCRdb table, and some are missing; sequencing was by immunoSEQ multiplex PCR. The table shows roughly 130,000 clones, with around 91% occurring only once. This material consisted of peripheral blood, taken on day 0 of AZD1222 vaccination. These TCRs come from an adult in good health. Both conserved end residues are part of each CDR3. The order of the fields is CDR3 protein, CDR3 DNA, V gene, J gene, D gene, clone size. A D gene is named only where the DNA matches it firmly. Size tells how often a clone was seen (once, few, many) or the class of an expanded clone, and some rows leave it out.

cdr3_aa: CASSDPSRDRGRKVIAFF
cdr3_nt: TGTGCCAGCAGTGACCCGTCCCGGGACAGGGGCCGGAAGGTGATAGCTTTCTTT
v_call: TRBV6-4
j_call: TRBJ1-1
d_call: TRBD1
clone_size: once

cdr3_aa: CASSSRWDNQPQHF
cdr3_nt: TGTGCCAGCAGTTCCCGTTGGGACAATCAGCCCCAGCATTTT
v_call: TRBV6-2/TRBV6-3
j_call: TRBJ1-5
d_call: NA
clone_size: NA

cdr3_aa: CASSGGPNYGYTF
cdr3_nt: TGTGCCAGCAGCGGCGGGCCTAACTATGGCTACACCTTC
v_call: TRBV5-4
j_call: TRBJ1-2
d_call: NA
clone_size: NA

cdr3_aa: CASSIGTGHGYTF
cdr3_nt: TGTGCCAGCAGCATAGGGACAGGGCATGGCTACACCTTC
v_call: TRBV27
j_call: TRBJ1-2
d_call: TRBD1
clone_size: NA

cdr3_aa: CSVGRTGQNTEAFF
cdr3_nt: TGCAGCGTGGGTCGGACAGGCCAGAACACTGAAGCTTTCTTT
v_call: TRBV29-1
j_call: TRBJ1-1
d_call: TRBD1
clone_size: NA

cdr3_aa: CASSIRGNQPQHF
cdr3_nt: TGTGCCAGTAGTATCCGAGGGAATCAGCCCCAGCATTTT
v_call: TRBV19
j_call: TRBJ1-5
d_call: NA
clone_size: NA

cdr3_aa: CASSPSGRVPYEQYF
cdr3_nt: TGTGCCAGCTCGCCAAGCGGGAGGGTACCCTACGAGCAGTACTTC
v_call: TRBV18
j_call: TRBJ2-7
d_call: TRBD2
clone_size: NA

cdr3_aa: CASSEMPGFNYGYTF
cdr3_nt: TGTGCCAGCAGTGAAATGCCGGGGTTCAACTATGGCTACACCTTC
v_call: TRBV2
j_call: TRBJ1-2
d_call: NA
clone_size: few

cdr3_aa: CASSPRQAEKLFF
cdr3_nt: TGTGCCAGCAGCCCCCGACAGGCAGAAAAACTGTTTTTT
v_call: TRBV7-2
j_call: TRBJ1-4
d_call: NA
clone_size: NA

cdr3_aa: CASSLLQNTEAFF
cdr3_nt: TGTGCCAGCAGCTTATTACAGAACACTGAAGCTTTCTTT
v_call: TRBV7-6
j_call: TRBJ1-1
d_call: NA
clone_size: once

cdr3_aa: CASKYDYNRDNYGYTF
cdr3_nt: TGTGCCAGCAAGTATGATTATAACCGGGACAACTATGGCTACACCTTC
v_call: TRBV2
j_call: TRBJ1-2
d_call: NA
clone_size: NA

cdr3_aa: CASSTKGTGTGYSDTQYF
cdr3_nt: TGTGCCAGCTCAACCAAAGGAACCGGGACAGGGTATTCAGATACGCAGTATTTT
v_call: TRBV18
j_call: TRBJ2-3
d_call: TRBD1
clone_size: NA

cdr3_aa: CASSLFPENTGELFF
cdr3_nt: TGTGCCAGCAGTTTATTTCCAGAGAACACCGGGGAGCTGTTTTTT
v_call: TRBV28
j_call: TRBJ2-2
d_call: NA
clone_size: once

cdr3_aa: CASSQEDPGTGSGNTIYF
cdr3_nt: TGTGCCAGCAGCCAAGAAGACCCCGGGACAGGGTCTGGAAACACCATATATTTT
v_call: TRBV7-8
j_call: TRBJ1-3
d_call: TRBD1
clone_size: NA

cdr3_aa: CASSLQSPRPGSTDTQYF
cdr3_nt: TGTGCCAGCAGTTTACAGTCCCCCCGGCCGGGTAGCACAGATACGCAGTATTTT
v_call: TRBV27
j_call: TRBJ2-3
d_call: NA
clone_size: NA

cdr3_aa: CASTRDTSSYEQYF
cdr3_nt: TGTGCCAGCACCCGGGACACCTCCTCCTACGAGCAGTACTTC
v_call: TRBV7-9
j_call: TRBJ2-7
d_call: NA
clone_size: NA

cdr3_aa: CASSLYGFGTNYGYTF
cdr3_nt: TGTGCCAGCAGCTTGTACGGGTTTGGAACTAACTATGGCTACACCTTC
v_call: TRBV5-5
j_call: TRBJ1-2
d_call: NA
clone_size: once

cdr3_aa: CATSDLDFGSTDTQYF
cdr3_nt: TGTGCCACCAGTGATTTGGATTTCGGGAGCACAGATACGCAGTATTTT
v_call: TRBV24-1
j_call: TRBJ2-3
d_call: NA
clone_size: NA